In this sample, the clone carrying this T cell receptor beta chain turned up many times. Its matching antigen is unknown. These data are taken from a study of prognosis after radiotherapy for stage I lung cancer. Overall study: The tumor was squamous cell carcinoma for about seven patients; for 12 to 13, it was adenocarcinoma. Study-level points and caveats: It was in patients who developed distant metastases that Shannon entropy after stereotactic body radiation therapy was lower.

Genomic DNA was the source, and TCR beta CDR3 was amplified from it by two-round multiplex PCR. Primers specific to each TRBV and TRBJ gene drove first-round PCR. TCRdb re-called the multiplex PCR reads with MiXCR, one entry per CDR3 protein. The sample contains 26,000 or so distinct CDR3 sequences, around 30% of which appear only once. This TCR was recovered from a donor over 45 with non-small cell lung cancer. The specimen was PBMCs, collected before or after stereotactic body radiation therapy (not recorded which).

The chain's CDR3 is CSAGLPGHSNTEAFF. The CDR3 coding sequence is TGCAGTGCTGGGTTACCGGGACATTCGAACACTGAAGCTTTCTTT. The rearrangement joins TRBV20-1 to TRBJ1-1, with D possibly matching TRBD1 (6 bases). V was clipped by 5 bases and J by 1 base, with 17 bases between them. Germline V gene lookup returns CDR1 DFQATT and CDR2 SNEGSKA (reference sequence). The CDR3 extends over 15 amino acids.